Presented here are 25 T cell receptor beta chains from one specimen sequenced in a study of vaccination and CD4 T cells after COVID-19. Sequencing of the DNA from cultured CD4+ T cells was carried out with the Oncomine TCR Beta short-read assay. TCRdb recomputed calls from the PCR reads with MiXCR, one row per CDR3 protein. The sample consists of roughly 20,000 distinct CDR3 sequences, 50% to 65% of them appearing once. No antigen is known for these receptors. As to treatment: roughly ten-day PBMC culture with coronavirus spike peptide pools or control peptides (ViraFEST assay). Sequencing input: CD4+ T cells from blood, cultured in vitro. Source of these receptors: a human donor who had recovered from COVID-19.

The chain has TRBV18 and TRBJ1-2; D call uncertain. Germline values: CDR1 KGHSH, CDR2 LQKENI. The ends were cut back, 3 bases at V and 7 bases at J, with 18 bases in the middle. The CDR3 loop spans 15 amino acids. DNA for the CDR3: TGTGCCAGCTCACCCGGAAGTTTGGGAGAAGGTGGCTACACCTTC. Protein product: CASSPGSLGEGGYTF.

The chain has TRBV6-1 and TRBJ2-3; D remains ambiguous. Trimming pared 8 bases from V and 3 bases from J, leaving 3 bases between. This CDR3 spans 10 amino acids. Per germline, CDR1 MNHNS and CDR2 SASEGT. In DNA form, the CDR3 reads TGTGCCAGCGGAACAGATACGCAGTATTTT. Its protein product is CASGTDTQYF.

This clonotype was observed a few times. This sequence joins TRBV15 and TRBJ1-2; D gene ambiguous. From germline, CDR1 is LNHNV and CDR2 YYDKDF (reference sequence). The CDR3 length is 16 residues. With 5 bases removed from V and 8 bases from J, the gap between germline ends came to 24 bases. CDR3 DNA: TGTGCCACCAGCGCTTTTCCCCGGGGAGCGAGAGGAGGCTACACCTTC. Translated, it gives CATSAFPRGARGGYTF.

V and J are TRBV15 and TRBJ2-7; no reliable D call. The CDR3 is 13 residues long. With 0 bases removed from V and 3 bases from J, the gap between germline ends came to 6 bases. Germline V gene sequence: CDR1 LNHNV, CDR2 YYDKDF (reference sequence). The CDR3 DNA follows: TGTGCCACCAGCAGAGACGCAAGCTACGAGCAGTACTTC. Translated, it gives CATSRDASYEQYF. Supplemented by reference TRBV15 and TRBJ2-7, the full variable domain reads DAMVIQNPRYQVTQFGKPVTLSCSQTLNHNVMYWYQQKSSQAPKLLFHYYDKDFNNEADTPDNFQSRRPNTSFCFLDIRSPGLGDTAMYLCATSRDASYEQYFGPGTRLTVT.

For the CDR3, the DNA is TGTGCCAGCAGTTTACCGACTAGCGGGAGGCGGGAGCTGTTTTTT. It encodes CASSLPTSGRRELFF. This sequence joins TRBV28 and TRBJ2-2; 13 positions match TRBD2. Trimming cost V 2 bases and J 9 bases; bases outside gene matches: 3. In germline, CDR1 is MDHEN, CDR2 SYDVKM. The CDR3 is 15 residues long.

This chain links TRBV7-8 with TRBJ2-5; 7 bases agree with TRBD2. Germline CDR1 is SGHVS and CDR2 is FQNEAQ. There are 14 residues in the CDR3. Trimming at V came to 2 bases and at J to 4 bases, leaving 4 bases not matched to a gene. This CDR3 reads CASSLPTGGETQYF. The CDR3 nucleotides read TGTGCCAGCAGCTTACCCACGGGGGGAGAGACCCAGTACTTC.

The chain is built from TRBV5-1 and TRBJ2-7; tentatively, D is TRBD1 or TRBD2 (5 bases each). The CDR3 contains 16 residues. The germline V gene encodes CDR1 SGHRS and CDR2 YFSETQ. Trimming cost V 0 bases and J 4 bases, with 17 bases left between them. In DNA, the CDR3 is TGCGCCAGCAGCTTGGGAGGGGCGAGTCTGGCTTACGAGCAGTACTTC. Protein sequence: CASSLGGASLAYEQYF.

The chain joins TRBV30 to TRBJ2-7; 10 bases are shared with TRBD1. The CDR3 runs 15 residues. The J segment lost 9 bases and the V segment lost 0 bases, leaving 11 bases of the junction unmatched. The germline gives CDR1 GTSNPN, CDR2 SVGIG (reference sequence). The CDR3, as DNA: TGTGCCTGGAGTGTAGCGACTCTGGGACAGGGGCCGCAGTACTTC. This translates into CAWSVATLGQGPQYF.

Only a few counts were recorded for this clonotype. CDR3 in DNA: TGTGCCAGCAGTGAAGGGGTCCAGCCCCAGCATTTT. Protein sequence: CASSEGVQPQHF. V usage is TRBV25-1 and J usage is TRBJ1-5; unclear D gene. Germline V gives CDR1 MGHDK, CDR2 SYGVNS. This CDR3 is 12 amino acids long. Trimming took off 2 bases at V and 7 bases at J, with 6 bases between the two ends.

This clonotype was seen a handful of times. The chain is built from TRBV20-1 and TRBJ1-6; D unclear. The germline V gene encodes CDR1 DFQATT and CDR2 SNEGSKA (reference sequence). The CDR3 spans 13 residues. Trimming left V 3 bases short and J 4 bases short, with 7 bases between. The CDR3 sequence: CSARAPYNSPLHF. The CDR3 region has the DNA TGCAGTGCTAGGGCACCATATAATTCACCCCTCCACTTT.

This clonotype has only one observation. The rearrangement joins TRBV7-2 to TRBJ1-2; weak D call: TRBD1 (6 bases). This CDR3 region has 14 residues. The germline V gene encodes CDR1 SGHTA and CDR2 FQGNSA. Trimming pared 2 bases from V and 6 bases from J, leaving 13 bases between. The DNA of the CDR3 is TGTGCCAGCAGCTTAAATCGGGGGGCCCATGGCTACACCTTC. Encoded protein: CASSLNRGAHGYTF.

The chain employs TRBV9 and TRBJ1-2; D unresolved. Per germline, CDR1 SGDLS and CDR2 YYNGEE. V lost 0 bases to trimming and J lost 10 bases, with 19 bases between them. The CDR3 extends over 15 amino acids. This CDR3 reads CASSVEGQNNVVYTF. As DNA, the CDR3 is TGTGCCAGCAGCGTAGAAGGGCAGAATAATGTCGTCTACACCTTC.

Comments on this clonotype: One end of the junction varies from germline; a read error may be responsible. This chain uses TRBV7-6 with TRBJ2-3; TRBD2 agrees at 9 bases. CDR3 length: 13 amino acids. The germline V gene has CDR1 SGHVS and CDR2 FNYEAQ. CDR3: CASSLSGSGSPFF. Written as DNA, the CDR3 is TGTGCCAGCAGCTTATCCGGTAGCGGGAGTCCCTTTTTT.

DNA of the CDR3: TGCAGTGCTAGAGATTGGGGCTACACTGAAGCTTTCTTT. As protein: CSARDWGYTEAFF. The rearrangement joins TRBV20-1 to TRBJ1-1; D is perhaps TRBD1 (5 bases). Germline CDR1 and CDR2: DFQATT and SNEGSKA (reference sequence). V gave up 0 bases and J gave up 3 bases, with 8 bases separating them. The CDR3 totals 13 residues.

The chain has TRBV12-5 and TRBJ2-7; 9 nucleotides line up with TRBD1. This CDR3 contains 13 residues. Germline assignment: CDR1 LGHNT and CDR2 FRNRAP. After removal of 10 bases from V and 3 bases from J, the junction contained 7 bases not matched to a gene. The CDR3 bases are TGTGCTACCCTGGGACAGGGAGGCTACGAGCAGTACTTC. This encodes CATLGQGGYEQYF.

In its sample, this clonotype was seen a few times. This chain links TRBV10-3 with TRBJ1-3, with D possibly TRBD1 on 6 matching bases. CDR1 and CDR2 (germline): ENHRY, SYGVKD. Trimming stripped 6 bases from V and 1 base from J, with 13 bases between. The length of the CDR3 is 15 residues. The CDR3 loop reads CAIRAEGGSGNTIYF. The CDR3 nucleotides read TGTGCCATCAGGGCGGAAGGGGGATCTGGAAACACCATATATTTT.

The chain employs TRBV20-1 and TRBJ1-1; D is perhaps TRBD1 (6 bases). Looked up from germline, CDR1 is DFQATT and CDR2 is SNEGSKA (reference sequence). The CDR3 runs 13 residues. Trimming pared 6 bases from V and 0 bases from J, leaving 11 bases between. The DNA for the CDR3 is TGCAGTGCCCTGGGACAAATGAACACTGAAGCTTTCTTT. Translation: CSALGQMNTEAFF.

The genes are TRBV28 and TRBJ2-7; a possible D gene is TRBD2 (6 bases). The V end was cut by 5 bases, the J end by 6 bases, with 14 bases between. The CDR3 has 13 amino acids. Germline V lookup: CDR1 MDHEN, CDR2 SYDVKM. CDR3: CASSQPPGGEQYF. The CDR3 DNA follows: TGTGCCAGCAGTCAACCCCCCGGGGGCGAGCAGTACTTC. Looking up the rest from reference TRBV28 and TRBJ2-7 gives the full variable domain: DVKVTQSSRYLVKRTGEKVFLECVQDMDHENMFWYRQDPGLGLRLIYFSYDVKMKEKGDIPEGYSVSREKKERFSLILESASTNQTSMYLCASSQPPGGEQYFGPGTRLTVT.

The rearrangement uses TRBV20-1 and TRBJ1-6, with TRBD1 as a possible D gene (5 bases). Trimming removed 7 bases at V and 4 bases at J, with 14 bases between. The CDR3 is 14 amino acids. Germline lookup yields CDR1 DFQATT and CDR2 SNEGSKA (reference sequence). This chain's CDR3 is CSGSGGVYNSPLHF. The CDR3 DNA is TGCAGTGGGTCGGGGGGGGTATATAATTCACCCCTCCACTTT.

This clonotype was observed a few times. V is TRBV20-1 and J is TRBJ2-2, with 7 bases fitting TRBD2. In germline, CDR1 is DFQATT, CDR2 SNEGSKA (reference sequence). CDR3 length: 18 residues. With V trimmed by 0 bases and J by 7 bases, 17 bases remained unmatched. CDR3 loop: CSARDPRRGSGMSGELFF. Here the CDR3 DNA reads TGCAGTGCTAGAGACCCCAGGCGGGGCAGCGGGATGAGCGGGGAGCTGTTTTTT.

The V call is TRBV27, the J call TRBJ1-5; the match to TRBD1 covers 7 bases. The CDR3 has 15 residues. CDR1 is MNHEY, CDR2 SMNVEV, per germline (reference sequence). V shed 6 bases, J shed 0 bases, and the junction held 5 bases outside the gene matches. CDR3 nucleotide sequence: TGTGCCAGCAGCCTCAGGGGGTTTAGCAATCAGCCCCAGCATTTT. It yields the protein CASSLRGFSNQPQHF.

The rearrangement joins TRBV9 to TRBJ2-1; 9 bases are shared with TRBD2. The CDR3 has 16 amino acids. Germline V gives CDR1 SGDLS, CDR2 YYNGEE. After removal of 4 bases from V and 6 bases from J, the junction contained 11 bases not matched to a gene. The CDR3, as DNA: TGTGCCAGCAGCCCCTCCCCGGGACTAGCAGGCAATGAGCAGTTCTTC. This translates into CASSPSPGLAGNEQFF.

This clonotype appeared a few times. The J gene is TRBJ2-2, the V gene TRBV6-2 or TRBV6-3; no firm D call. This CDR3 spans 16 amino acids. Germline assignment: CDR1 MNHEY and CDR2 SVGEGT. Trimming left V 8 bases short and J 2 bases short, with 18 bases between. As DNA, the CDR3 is TGTGCCAGCGGGTTGTACCGGCCGCTCAACACCGGGGAGCTGTTTTTT. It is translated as CASGLYRPLNTGELFF.

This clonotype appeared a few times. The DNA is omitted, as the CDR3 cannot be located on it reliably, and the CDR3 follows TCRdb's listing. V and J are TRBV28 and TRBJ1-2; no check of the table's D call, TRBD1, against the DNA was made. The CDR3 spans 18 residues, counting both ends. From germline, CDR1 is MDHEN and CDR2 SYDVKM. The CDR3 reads CASSTSGTGSHSNYGYTF.

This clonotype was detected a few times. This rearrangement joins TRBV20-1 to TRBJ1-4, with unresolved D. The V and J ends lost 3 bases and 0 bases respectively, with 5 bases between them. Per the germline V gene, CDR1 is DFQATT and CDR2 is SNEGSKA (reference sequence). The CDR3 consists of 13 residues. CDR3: CSASAATNEKLFF. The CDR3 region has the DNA TGCAGTGCTAGTGCCGCAACTAATGAAAAACTGTTTTTT.